This TCR beta chain was observed in a study of T cells in localized non-small cell lung cancer. General observations from the study: Among the top 100 tumor clones, a median about 57 appeared in adjacent lung. Adjacent uninvolved lung tissue had the highest T cell clonality, exceeding tumor. Sequencing covered just one tumor region, so heterogeneity cannot be ruled out. Longer overall survival associated with higher blood T cell density; shorter survival with higher adjacent-lung clonality.

Sequencing was performed with immunoSEQ multiplex PCR; in TCRdb, only in-frame clones are kept and a portion is missing. The table has over 20,000 clones, 81% seen once. Germline V gene data show CDR1 as SGHAT and CDR2 as FQNNGV. This CDR3 region has 13 residues. V lost 1 base to trimming and J lost 8 bases, with 8 bases between them. On this clone itself: Its specificity is unknown.

This material consisted of peripheral blood, taken before any cancer treatment. This clonotype was sampled from a man aged 35-69 years with stage III squamous cell lung carcinoma. This sequence joins TRBV11-2 and TRBJ1-4; D call uncertain. The CDR3 protein is CASSLGGREKLFF. Here the CDR3 DNA reads TGTGCCAGCAGCTTAGGAGGTCGGGAAAAACTGTTTTTT.